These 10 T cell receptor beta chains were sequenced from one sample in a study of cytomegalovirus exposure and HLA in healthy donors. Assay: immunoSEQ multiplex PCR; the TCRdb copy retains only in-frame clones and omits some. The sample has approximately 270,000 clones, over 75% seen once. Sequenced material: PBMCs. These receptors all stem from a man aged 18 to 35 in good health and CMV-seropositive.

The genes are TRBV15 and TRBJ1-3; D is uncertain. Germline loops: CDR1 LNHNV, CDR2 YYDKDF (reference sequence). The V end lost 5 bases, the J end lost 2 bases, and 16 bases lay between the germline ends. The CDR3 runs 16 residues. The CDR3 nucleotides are TGTGCCACCAGCCCTTCCCGGCTTGGAGCTGGAAACACCATATATTTT. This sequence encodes CATSPSRLGAGNTIYF.

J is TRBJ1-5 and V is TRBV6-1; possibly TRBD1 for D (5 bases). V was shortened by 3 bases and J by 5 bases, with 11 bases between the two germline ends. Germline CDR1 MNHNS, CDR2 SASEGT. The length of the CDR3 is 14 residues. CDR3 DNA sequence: TGTGCCAGCAGTGACACTGGGGGTGATCAGCCCCAGCATTTT. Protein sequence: CASSDTGGDQPQHF.

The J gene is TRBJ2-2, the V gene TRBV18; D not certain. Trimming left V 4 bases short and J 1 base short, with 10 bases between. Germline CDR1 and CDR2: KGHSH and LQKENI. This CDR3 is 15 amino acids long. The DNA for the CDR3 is TGTGCCAGCTCACGGGGTCGAGGGAACACCGGGGAGCTGTTTTTT. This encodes CASSRGRGNTGELFF.

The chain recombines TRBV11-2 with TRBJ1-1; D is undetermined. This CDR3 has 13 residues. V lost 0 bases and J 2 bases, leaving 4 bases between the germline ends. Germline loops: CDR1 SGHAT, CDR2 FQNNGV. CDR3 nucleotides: TGTGCCAGCAGCTTAGACGTCAACACTGAAGCTTTCTTT. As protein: CASSLDVNTEAFF.

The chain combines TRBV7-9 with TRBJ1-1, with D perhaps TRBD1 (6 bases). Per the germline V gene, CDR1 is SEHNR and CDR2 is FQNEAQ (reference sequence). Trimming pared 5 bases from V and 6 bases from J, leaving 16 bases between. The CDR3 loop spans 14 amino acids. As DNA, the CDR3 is TGTGCCAGCAGCCTCAGTGAGGGGGGACCTGAAGCTTTCTTT. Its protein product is CASSLSEGGPEAFF.

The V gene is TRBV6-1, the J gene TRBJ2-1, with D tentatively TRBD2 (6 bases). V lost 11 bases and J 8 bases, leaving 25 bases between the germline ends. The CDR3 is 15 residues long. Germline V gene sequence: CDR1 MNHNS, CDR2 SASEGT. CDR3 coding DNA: TGTGCCGGATCTCTGCTTAGTGGGAGGAAGGATGAGCAGTTCTTC. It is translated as CAGSLLSGRKDEQFF.

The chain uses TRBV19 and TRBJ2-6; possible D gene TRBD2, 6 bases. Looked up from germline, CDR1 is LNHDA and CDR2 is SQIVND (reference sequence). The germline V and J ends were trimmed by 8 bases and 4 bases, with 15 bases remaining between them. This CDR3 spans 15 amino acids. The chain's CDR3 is CASGTGMRGANVLTF. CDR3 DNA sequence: TGTGCCAGTGGGACTGGGATGCGAGGGGCCAACGTCCTGACTTTC.

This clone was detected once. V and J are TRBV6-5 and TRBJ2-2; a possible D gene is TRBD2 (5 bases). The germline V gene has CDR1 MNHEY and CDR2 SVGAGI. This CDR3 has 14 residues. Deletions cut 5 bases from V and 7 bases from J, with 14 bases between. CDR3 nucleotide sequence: TGTGCCAGCAGTAGCCCGCCGAGGGTCGGGGAGCTGTTTTTT. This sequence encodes CASSSPPRVGELFF.

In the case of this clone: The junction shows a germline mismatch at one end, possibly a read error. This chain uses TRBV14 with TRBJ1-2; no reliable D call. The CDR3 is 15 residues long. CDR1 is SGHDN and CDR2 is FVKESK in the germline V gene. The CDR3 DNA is TGTGCCAGCAGCGAAGAGGTCGTGAGTCGAGATGGCTACACCTTC. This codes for CASSEEVVSRDGYTF.

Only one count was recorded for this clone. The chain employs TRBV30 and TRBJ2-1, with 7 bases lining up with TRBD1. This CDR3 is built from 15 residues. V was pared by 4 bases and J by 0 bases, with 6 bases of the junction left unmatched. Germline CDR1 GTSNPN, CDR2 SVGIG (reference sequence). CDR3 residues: CAWNTGVSSYNEQFF. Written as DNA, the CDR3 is TGTGCCTGGAATACAGGGGTAAGCTCCTACAATGAGCAGTTCTTC.